The T cell receptor beta chain under discussion was sequenced for a study of blood T cell repertoires in COVID-19. Study as a whole: Donors in the United States, Italy and Spain gave samples during acute or convalescent COVID-19. The cDNA or gDNA used as material had been derived from T cells, B-cell-depleted T cells, or PBMCs.

Original processing methods: Reference gene primer amplification gave estimated nucleated cell counts. Clones were read by immunoSEQ multiplex PCR, and TCRdb kept only the in-frame ones, dropping some. V and J calls plus clone size are reproduced from that table; the DNA served to infer D and trimming. The table has under 80,000 clones, roughly nine tenths seen once; the top ten hold roughly a sixth. CDR1 SGHNT and CDR2 YYREEE come from the germline V gene (reference sequence). The CDR3 covers 15 residues. Deletions cut 3 bases from V and 4 bases from J, with 11 bases between. The chain recombines TRBV5-4 with TRBJ2-6; maybe TRBD2 (5 bases). This clonotype was obtained from an elderly man in a cohort sampled during active COVID-19. The sequenced material came from peripheral blood. CDR3: CASSSERAGANVLTF. The DNA for the CDR3 is TGTGCCAGCAGCTCCGAGAGGGCAGGGGCCAACGTCCTGACTTTC.